These 22 T cell receptor beta chains were all obtained from the same sample, sequenced in a study of cytomegalovirus exposure and HLA in healthy donors (dated by TCRdb to 2016 to 2017). The receptor library was made with the immunoSEQ multiplex PCR assay. The multiplex PCR relied on a mix of 60 forward primers for TCR Vbeta segments and 13 reverse primers for TCR Jbeta segments. Drawn from immuneACCESS, this table holds only the in-frame rearrangements with V and J called that TCRdb kept. Clones are partly lost; checked studies trace under half to an unresolved V gene and leave the rest unexplained. In all, the sample holds 200,000 to 250,000 clones, and approximately 80% of those were seen once. The ten most abundant clones make up 3.5% to 4% of the sample. Material: PBMCs. The receptors shown here come from a male donor in good health and CMV-seronegative.

The chain couples TRBV7-9 to TRBJ1-2; tentatively, D is TRBD1 (6 bases). Trimming took off 1 base at V and 4 bases at J, with 10 bases between the two ends. The CDR3 totals 14 residues. The germline V gene encodes CDR1 SEHNR and CDR2 FQNEAQ (reference sequence). The CDR3 nucleotides read TGTGCCAGCAGCTTAGGTACAGGGACCTATGGCTACACCTTC. Translated: CASSLGTGTYGYTF.

The chain recombines TRBV5-1 with TRBJ2-2, with 8 bases aligning to TRBD1. This CDR3 has 14 amino acids. V was pared by 1 base and J by 4 bases, with 0 bases of the junction left unmatched. The germline V gene encodes CDR1 SGHRS and CDR2 YFSETQ. This chain's CDR3 is CASSLQGATGELFF. For the CDR3, the DNA is TGCGCCAGCAGCTTGCAGGGGGCCACCGGGGAGCTGTTTTTT.

The gene calls are TRBV28 and TRBJ2-3, with a weak D call TRBD2 (6 bases). Trimming shortened V by 2 bases and J by 4 bases, and 10 bases separated the two germline ends. The CDR3 runs 14 residues. Germline V gives CDR1 MDHEN, CDR2 SYDVKM. This CDR3 reads CASSLVGGADTQYF. CDR3 sequence (DNA): TGTGCCAGCAGTTTAGTGGGAGGCGCAGATACGCAGTATTTT.

V gene TRBV20-1 combines with J gene TRBJ2-5, with D unclear. CDR3 size: 10 residues. Germline V gene sequence: CDR1 DFQATT, CDR2 SNEGSKA (reference sequence). V dropped 3 bases and J dropped 5 bases, with 4 bases sitting between them. The chain's CDR3 is CSASLETQYF. Written as DNA, the CDR3 is TGCAGTGCTAGTCTGGAGACCCAGTACTTC.

This chain uses TRBV5-4 with TRBJ2-1; TRBD1 aligns across 8 bases. Germline V lookup: CDR1 SGHNT, CDR2 YYREEE (reference sequence). The CDR3 has 14 amino acids. J lost 6 bases, V lost 4 bases, and 6 bases had no gene match. The CDR3 protein is CASSQGQGRNEQFF. Written as DNA, the CDR3 is TGTGCCAGCAGCCAAGGACAGGGTCGCAATGAGCAGTTCTTC.

With respect to this clone: A junction boundary mismatches the germline segment, possibly from a read error. The chain couples TRBV6-6 to TRBJ1-4; the match to TRBD1 covers 7 bases. The germline V gene has CDR1 MNHNY and CDR2 SVGAGI (reference sequence). The CDR3 is 11 residues long. CDR3 region: CASSARGKWSF. The CDR3, as DNA: TGTGCCAGCAGTGCCAGGGGGAAATGGTCTTTT.

The chain recombines TRBV7-2 with TRBJ2-3; D is possibly TRBD2 (6 bases). The V gene's germline CDR1 is SGHTA and CDR2 FQGNSA. V lost 2 bases and J 1 base, leaving 13 bases between the germline ends. This CDR3 has 16 amino acids. The CDR3 loop is CASSLLGGARTDTQYF. The CDR3 region has the DNA TGTGCCAGCAGCTTACTGGGCGGGGCCCGCACAGATACGCAGTATTTT.

This rearrangement joins TRBV28 to TRBJ1-2; D perhaps matches TRBD1 (5 bases). Trimming stripped 4 bases from V and 8 bases from J, with 23 bases between. Germline V lookup: CDR1 MDHEN, CDR2 SYDVKM. This CDR3 is built from 16 residues. This CDR3 reads CASSSASPGGSKGYTF. CDR3 DNA sequence: TGTGCCAGCAGTTCCGCCTCACCCGGGGGTTCTAAGGGCTACACCTTC.

The V and J genes are TRBV5-1 and TRBJ1-5; D is uncertain. The CDR3 has 13 amino acids. The V gene lost 4 bases and the J gene lost 0 bases, with 5 bases spanning the gap. The germline V gene has CDR1 SGHRS and CDR2 YFSETQ. This chain's CDR3 is CASSLYSNQPQHF. The CDR3 nucleotides read TGCGCCAGCAGCCTATATAGCAATCAGCCCCAGCATTTT.

J is TRBJ1-1 and V is TRBV2, with 9 bases matching TRBD1. CDR1 is SNHLY, CDR2 FYNNEI, per germline. The CDR3 runs to 14 residues. After removal of 8 bases from V and 4 bases from J, the junction contained 8 bases not matched to a gene. For the CDR3, the DNA is TGTGCCAGCGGGTCGGACAGGGGAGTCACTGAAGCTTTCTTT. Protein sequence: CASGSDRGVTEAFF.

This clone came up a few times. The J gene is TRBJ2-2, the V gene TRBV6-5; perhaps TRBD1 as D (5 bases). Trimming removed 0 bases from V and 4 bases from J, with 12 bases in between. CDR3 length equals 16 residues. CDR1 MNHEY and CDR2 SVGAGI come from the germline V gene. The CDR3 spells CASSYSIGASTGELFF. CDR3 in DNA: TGTGCCAGCAGTTACTCGATAGGGGCGAGCACCGGGGAGCTGTTTTTT.

The chain uses TRBV6-5 and TRBJ2-1; 11 nucleotides match TRBD2. Trimming cost V 1 base and J 4 bases; bases outside gene matches: 3. The CDR3 sequence is 16 residues long. The germline gives CDR1 MNHEY, CDR2 SVGAGI. CDR3 nucleotides: TGTGCCAGCAGTTACTTCGGGACTAGCGGATACAATGAGCAGTTCTTC. It yields the protein CASSYFGTSGYNEQFF.

This clone appeared a single time. The J gene is TRBJ2-7, the V gene TRBV28; 9 bases match TRBD1. The V and J ends lost 6 bases and 3 bases, in that order; junction bases with no gene match: 9. CDR1 is MDHEN and CDR2 is SYDVKM in the germline V gene. This CDR3 has 15 amino acids. The CDR3 coding sequence is TGTGCCAGCAGCACTCCGGGACAGGGATACTACGAGCAGTACTTC. Protein: CASSTPGQGYYEQYF.

This clone was picked up many times. The chain recombines TRBV6-1 with TRBJ2-1; 9 positions match TRBD1. Losses at the gene ends were 5 bases for V and 4 bases for J; bases not matched to a gene: 6. CDR1 and CDR2 from the germline V gene are MNHNS and SASEGT. The CDR3 totals 15 residues. CDR3 region: CASSIFGTGYNEQFF. CDR3 DNA: TGTGCCAGCAGTATCTTTGGGACAGGGTACAATGAGCAGTTCTTC.

This rearrangement joins TRBV4-2 to TRBJ2-1, with D perhaps matching TRBD1 (6 bases). From germline, CDR1 is LGHNA and CDR2 YNFKEQ. Between the trimmed V and J ends, which lost 1 base and 3 bases, there was a span of 13 bases. The CDR3 loop spans 16 amino acids. CDR3 amino acids: CASSQADRINYNEQFF. The DNA of the CDR3 is TGTGCCAGCAGCCAAGCGGACAGAATTAACTACAATGAGCAGTTCTTC.

The V call is TRBV9, the J call TRBJ2-1; 9 nucleotides line up with TRBD1. The CDR3 contains 17 residues. CDR1 is SGDLS, CDR2 YYNGEE, per germline. V was pared by 4 bases and J by 1 base, with 9 bases of the junction left unmatched. The CDR3 sequence: CASSPQTGGESYNEQFF. The CDR3 DNA is TGTGCCAGCAGCCCACAGACAGGGGGAGAATCCTACAATGAGCAGTTCTTC.

Only one count was recorded for this clone. J is TRBJ1-1 and V is TRBV2; TRBD1 is a possible D gene (6 bases). Germline assignment: CDR1 SNHLY and CDR2 FYNNEI. V lost 4 bases, J lost 1 base, and 10 bases lay in between. The CDR3 has 14 amino acids. The CDR3 bases are TGTGCCAGCAGTGGACAGGTCCAGAACACTGAAGCTTTCTTT. This sequence encodes CASSGQVQNTEAFF.

The chain links TRBV5-4 to TRBJ1-2, with 9 bases lining up with TRBD1. Trimming took 2 bases from V and 4 from J; bases not matched to a gene: 12. There are 17 residues in the CDR3. The germline gives CDR1 SGHNT, CDR2 YYREEE (reference sequence). The CDR3 DNA follows: TGTGCCAGCAGCTTTGTCCCGGGACAGGGTAGTGGCTATGGCTACACCTTC. It specifies CASSFVPGQGSGYGYTF. The full variable domain, with the rest looked up from reference TRBV5-4 and TRBJ1-2, is ETGVTQSPTHLIKTRGQQVTLRCSSQSGHNTVSWYQQALGQGPQFIFQYYREEENGRGNFPPRFSGLQFPNYSSELNVNALELDDSALYLCASSFVPGQGSGYGYTFGSGTRLTVV.

This clone was detected a few times. The J gene is TRBJ1-2, the V gene TRBV28; perhaps TRBD1 as D (5 bases). This CDR3 has 14 residues. The ends were cut back, 3 bases at V and 3 bases at J, with 11 bases in the middle. Per germline, CDR1 MDHEN and CDR2 SYDVKM. CDR3 residues: CASSFVGDYYGYTF. CDR3 DNA: TGTGCCAGCAGTTTTGTTGGGGACTACTATGGCTACACCTTC.

This clone was seen only once. The V call is TRBV5-4, the J call TRBJ2-7; 7 positions match TRBD2. Germline CDR1 SGHNT, CDR2 YYREEE (reference sequence). V lost 1 base and J lost 6; bases outside the gene matches: 10. The CDR3 totals 15 residues. CDR3 loop: CASSLSSGISGEQYF. CDR3 nucleotides: TGTGCCAGCAGCTTGTCGAGCGGGATTTCAGGCGAGCAGTACTTC.

The J gene is TRBJ2-1, the V gene TRBV23-1, with TRBD1 identical over 8 bases. TRBV23-1 is an ORF; its function is uncertain. V shed 4 bases, J shed 6 bases, and the junction held 2 bases outside the gene matches. This CDR3 region has 13 residues. As DNA, the CDR3 is TGCGCCAGCAGTCTAGACAGGGGCAATGAGCAGTTCTTC. This encodes CASSLDRGNEQFF.

This clone appeared a few times. This chain links TRBV28 with TRBJ2-7; 13 bases line up with TRBD2. The CDR3 is 18 residues long. Trimming at V came to 6 bases and at J to 2 bases, leaving 13 bases not matched to a gene. Germline V CDR1 and CDR2: MDHEN, SYDVKM. The CDR3 DNA reads TGTGCCAGCAGCTCTAACGTGGGGACTAGCGGGAACACCTACGAGCAGTACTTC. Translation gives CASSSNVGTSGNTYEQYF.